This T cell receptor (beta chain) was profiled in a study of lymphopenia after photon versus proton radiotherapy. Study outcomes and limitations: Photon-treated patients lost naive T cells and TCR diversity; proton-treated stayed stable. After lymphocyte nadir, photon-treated repertoires showed oligoclonal expansion, especially CD8+ Temra. Post-nadir TCR diversity decline inversely tracked overall survival among those who died. Only patients who died were analyzed for survival; proton advantage is unproven.

On this clone itself: The antigen is undetermined.

Sequencing used immunoSEQ multiplex PCR; TCRdb keeps in-frame clones, though not all of them. The repertoire includes 35,000 to 40,000 clones, about 84% of them detected once, and roughly 3% sits in the top ten. This TCR came from a man aged 50 or older with gastric cancer. The sample consisted of peripheral blood, taken from a patient treated with photon-based radiotherapy.

CDR3 sequence: CASGLSMDQPQHF. The CDR3 coding sequence is TGTGCTAGTGGTTTGAGCATGGATCAGCCCCAGCATTTT. J is TRBJ1-5 and V is TRBV12-5; D uncertain. CDR1 and CDR2 (germline): LGHNT, FRNRAP. V was trimmed by 2 bases and J by 5 bases, leaving 7 bases between them. CDR3 length: 13 residues.